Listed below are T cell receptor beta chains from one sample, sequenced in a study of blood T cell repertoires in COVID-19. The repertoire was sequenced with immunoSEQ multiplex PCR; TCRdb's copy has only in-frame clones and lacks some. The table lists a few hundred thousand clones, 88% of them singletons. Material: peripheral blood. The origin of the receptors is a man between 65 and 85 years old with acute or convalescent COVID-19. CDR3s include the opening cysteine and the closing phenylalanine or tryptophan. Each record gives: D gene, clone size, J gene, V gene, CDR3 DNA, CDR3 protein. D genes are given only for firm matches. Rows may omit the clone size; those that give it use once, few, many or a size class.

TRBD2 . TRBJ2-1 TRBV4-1 TGCGCCAGCAGCCAAGGAACTAGCGGGACTTACAATGAGCAGTTCTTC CASSQGTSGTYNEQFF
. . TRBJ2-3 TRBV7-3 TGTGCCAGCAGCTTAGACGGGAGAAGCACAGATACGCAGTATTTT CASSLDGRSTDTQYF
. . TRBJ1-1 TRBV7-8 TGTGCCAGCAGCCTTAGCGGGTTTAGGGTGAACACTGAAGCTTTCTTT CASSLSGFRVNTEAFF
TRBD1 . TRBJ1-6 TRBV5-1 TGCGCCAGCAAGTGGGAAGGGGGCGACTCCTATAATTCACCCCTCCACTTT CASKWEGGDSYNSPLHF
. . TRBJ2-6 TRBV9 TGTGCCAGCAGCGTAGCTCAGGGGCCAGGGGCCAACGTCCTGACTTTC CASSVAQGPGANVLTF
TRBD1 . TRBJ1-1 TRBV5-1 TGCGCCAGCAGCTTGGCTGGGACAGGGGCGGTCGCTTTCTTT CASSLAGTGAVAFF
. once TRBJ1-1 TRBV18 TGTGCCAGCTCACCGGAGGGGAACACTGAAGCTTTCTTT CASSPEGNTEAFF
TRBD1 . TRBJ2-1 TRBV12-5 TGTGCTAGTGGACAAATACTTGGACAGGGCGACGATGAGCAGTTCTTC CASGQILGQGDDEQFF
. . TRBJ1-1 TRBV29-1 TGCAGCGGGTACAGCTGGAACACTGAAGCTTTCTTT CSGYSWNTEAFF
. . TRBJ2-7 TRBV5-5 TGTGCCAGCACCCCGGTCGATTTCTACGAGCAGTACTTC CASTPVDFYEQYF
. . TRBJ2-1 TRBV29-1 TGCAGCGTTGAATCCCCTAGCGCGAGCTCCTACAATGAGCAGTTCTTC CSVESPSASSYNEQFF
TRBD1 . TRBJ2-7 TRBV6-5 TGTGCCAGCAGTTACTCGAACAGGGGGAGTTACGAGCAGTACTTC CASSYSNRGSYEQYF
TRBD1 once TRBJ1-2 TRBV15 TGTGCCACCAGCAAGGGACAGCCTAACTATGGCTACACCTTC CATSKGQPNYGYTF
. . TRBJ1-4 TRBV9 TGTGCCAGCAGCGTAGGGGCAGCTGAGGGTGAAAAACTGTTTTTT CASSVGAAEGEKLFF
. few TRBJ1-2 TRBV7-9 TGTGCCAGCAGTTTACCGACCGGGAAACCTACCTTC CASSLPTGKPTF
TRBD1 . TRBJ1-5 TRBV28 TGTGCCAGCAGATGGGGACAGAATAGCAATCAGCCCCAGCATTTT CASRWGQNSNQPQHF
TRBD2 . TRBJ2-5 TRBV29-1 TGCAGCGCAAGCCCCGGGACTAGCGTGGGGACCCAGTACTTC CSASPGTSVGTQYF
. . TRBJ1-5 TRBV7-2 TGTGCCAGCAGCTTAAATGGGGCGCAGGGCAATCAGCCCCAGCATTTT CASSLNGAQGNQPQHF
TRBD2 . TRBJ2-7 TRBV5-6 TGTGCCAGCAGCTTGCGGACTAGCGGGTTTTACGAGCAGTACTTC CASSLRTSGFYEQYF
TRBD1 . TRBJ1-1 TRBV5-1 TGCGCCAGCAGCTTTACGGGACAGGGGAACACTGAAGCTTTCTTT CASSFTGQGNTEAFF
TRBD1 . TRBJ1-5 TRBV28 TGTGCCAGCGCCAACAGGGGCCAGCCCCAGCATTTT CASANRGQPQHF
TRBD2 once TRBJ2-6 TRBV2 TGTGCCAGCACAGGACTAGGGTTTTCTGGGGCCAACGTCCTGACTTTC CASTGLGFSGANVLTF
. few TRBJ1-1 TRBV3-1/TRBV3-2 TGTGCCAGCAGCCCCCCGGGAAGGCTGAACACTGAAGCTTTCTTT CASSPPGRLNTEAFF
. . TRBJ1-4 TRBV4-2 TGTGCCAGCAGCCAAGATTTAGCCGCTTCAACTAATGAAAAACTGTTTTTT CASSQDLAASTNEKLFF
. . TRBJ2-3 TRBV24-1 TGTGCCACCCGAATGAGGGCTACAGATACGCAGTATTTT CATRMRATDTQYF
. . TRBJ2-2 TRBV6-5 TGTGCCAGCAGTTCCCCAGGCCGGCGAAGCACCGGGGAGCTGTTTTTT CASSSPGRRSTGELFF
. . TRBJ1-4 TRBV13 TGTGCCAGCAGCTTAGGCCCCACAGGCCTTAATGAAAAACTGTTTTTT CASSLGPTGLNEKLFF
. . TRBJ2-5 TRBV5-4 TGTGCCAGCAGCCCCGGTACTAAATGGGAGACCCAGTACTTC CASSPGTKWETQYF
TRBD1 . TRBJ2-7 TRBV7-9 TGTGCCAGCAGCTCAAGACAGGGGGCCATGTACGAGCAGTACTTC CASSSRQGAMYEQYF
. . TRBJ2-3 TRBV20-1 TGCAGTGCTAGTACCAATACTTACCTAGATACGCAGTATTTT CSASTNTYLDTQYF
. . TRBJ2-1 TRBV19 TGTGCCAGTAGTATGGACAGATACAATGAGCAGTTCTTC CASSMDRYNEQFF